This is a list of T cell receptor beta chains from one sample in a study of regulatory T cells in long-lasting Graves disease. TCRdb passed the multiplex PCR reads through MiXCR, listing each CDR3 protein once. The repertoire includes some 370,000 distinct CDR3 sequences, around 20% of them detected once, and more than 20% sits in the top ten. This material consisted of peripheral blood mononuclear cells (PBMCs), taken when the disease was refractory, from a patient treated with antithyroid drugs. The receptors were gathered from a female donor with Graves disease. CDR3s include the opening cysteine and the closing phenylalanine or tryptophan. A D gene is named only where the DNA matches it firmly. Not all rows give a size; the values are once, few, many and, for expanded clones, a class.

D,size,J,V,CDR3,DNA
.,.,TRBJ2-7,TRBV5-1,CASSSGRGLPYEQYF,TGCGCCAGCAGCAGCGGCAGGGGCTTGCCCTACGAGCAGTACTTC
TRBD2,few,TRBJ2-5,TRBV14,CASSQAGGSETQYF,TGTGCCAGCAGCCAGGCGGGGGGTTCAGAGACCCAGTACTTC
TRBD1,many,TRBJ1-2,TRBV28,CASSRTGGNVNYGYTF,TGTGCCAGCAGCCGGACAGGGGGTAACGTTAACTATGGCTACACCTTC
.,.,TRBJ1-1,TRBV28,CASSSTGQANTEAFF,TGTGCCAGCAGTTCAACGGGACAAGCAAACACTGAAGCTTTCTTT
TRBD2,many,TRBJ2-7,TRBV29-1,CSVESIPGLAGAVEQYF,TGCAGCGTTGAGTCCATTCCAGGACTAGCGGGAGCGGTCGAGCAGTACTTC
TRBD1,few,TRBJ2-2,TRBV30,CAWTRQGTDTGELFF,TGTGCCTGGACCCGACAGGGCACCGACACCGGGGAGCTGTTTTTT
.,.,TRBJ2-1,TRBV11-2,CASSFEASALNEQFF,TGTGCCAGCAGCTTCGAGGCTAGCGCATTGAATGAGCAGTTCTTC
.,many,TRBJ1-2,TRBV6-5,CASSYAGFGYGYTF,TGTGCCAGCAGTTACGCGGGTTTCGGCTATGGCTACACCTTC
.,few,TRBJ2-2,TRBV3-1,CASSQAIPSKNTGELFF,TGTGCCAGCAGCCAAGCTATACCTTCAAAAAACACCGGGGAGCTGTTTTTT
.,few,TRBJ2-5,TRBV29-1,CSCLGGETQYF,TGCAGCTGCCTAGGGGGAGAGACCCAGTACTTC
TRBD2,many,TRBJ2-7,TRBV2,CASSLLAVPYEQYF,TGTGCCAGCAGTTTACTAGCGGTCCCCTACGAGCAGTACTTC
TRBD1,many,TRBJ2-5,TRBV14,CASSPGTGAETQYF,TGTGCCAGCAGCCCGGGGACAGGGGCGGAGACCCAGTACTTC
.,.,TRBJ2-7,TRBV15,CATSRELHEQYF,TGTGCCACCAGCAGAGAGCTCCACGAGCAGTACTTC
.,few,TRBJ1-1,TRBV7-8,CASSPLTTGTPTGYTEAFF,TGTGCCAGCAGCCCCCTAACAACCGGGACGCCAACGGGTTATACTGAAGCTTTCTTT
TRBD2,few,TRBJ2-1,TRBV28,CASIRAGEIYNEQFF,TGTGCCAGCATCCGAGCGGGAGAAATCTACAATGAGCAGTTCTTC
TRBD2,few,TRBJ2-7,TRBV5-6,CASSSLVAGVSEQYF,TGTGCCAGCAGCTCCCTCGTAGCGGGAGTCTCCGAGCAGTACTTC
.,.,TRBJ1-2,TRBV6-1,CASSGLGGNDYGYTF,TGTGCCAGCAGTGGGCTGGGGGGGAACGACTATGGCTACACCTTC
.,.,TRBJ2-5,TRBV20-1,CSASSVVRVQYF,TGCAGTGCTAGTTCGGTTGTAAGGGTCCAGTACTTC
TRBD1,.,TRBJ2-3,TRBV20-1,CSAVTGGADTQYF,TGCAGTGCTGTTACAGGGGGCGCAGATACGCAGTATTTT
.,many,TRBJ2-7,TRBV5-1,CASRLLLSYEQYF,TGCGCCAGCAGGCTCCTTCTCTCCTACGAGCAGTACTTC
.,.,TRBJ2-1,TRBV25-1,CASSVGFNEQFF,TGTGCCAGCAGTGTGGGCTTTAATGAGCAGTTCTTC
TRBD1,few,TRBJ1-1,TRBV7-9,CASINPGTGVFPDAEAFF,TGTGCCAGCATCAACCCAGGGACAGGGGTTTTCCCCGACGCTGAAGCTTTCTTT